The 7 T cell receptor beta chains presented below share a single source sample, sequenced in a study of CD8+CD57+ T cells in acquired aplastic anemia. Sequencing involved patients with CD8+CD57+ cell expansion previously shown by flow cytometry. Both TCR beta VDJ combination and CDR3 sequence profiling were carried out. Genomic DNA was the template for this profiling. Each CDR3 protein gets one entry after TCRdb re-called the reads with MiXCR. Of roughly 250,000 distinct CDR3 sequences in the sample, approximately 45% are singletons; the top ten hold 7% to 9.5%. The specimen was sorted CD4+, CD8+, or CD8+CD57+ T cells (not recorded which) from PBMCs. These receptor sequences come from a human donor with aplastic anemia.

This clonotype was detected ten times or more. This chain connects TRBV7-8 to TRBJ1-1; D may be TRBD1 (5 bases). The germline V gene has CDR1 SGHVS and CDR2 FQNEAQ. The CDR3 has 14 residues. V was pared by 4 bases and J by 2 bases, with 11 bases between. This CDR3 reads CASSYFRDNTEAFF. CDR3 coding DNA: TGTGCCAGCAGCTATTTCCGGGACAACACTGAAGCTTTCTTT.

This rearrangement joins TRBV7-2 to TRBJ2-5, with D perhaps TRBD2 (6 bases). The CDR3 spans 13 residues. Germline values: CDR1 SGHTA, CDR2 FQGNSA. V lost 0 bases, J lost 5 bases, and 7 bases lay in between. CDR3 in DNA: TGTGCCAGCAGCTTAGCTCTAGCGGAGACCCAGTACTTC. This translates into CASSLALAETQYF.

This clonotype was recorded at least ten times. The CDR3 coding sequence is TGTGCCAGCAGCCCGCTAACAACAGATACGCAGTATTTT. It encodes CASSPLTTDTQYF. This sequence joins TRBV11-3 and TRBJ2-3, with D unresolved. This CDR3 is built from 13 residues. Germline CDR1 reads SGHNT; CDR2 reads YENEEA. Trimming removed 5 bases at V and 3 bases at J, with 9 bases between.

This chain connects TRBV24-1 to TRBJ2-5, with D possibly TRBD1 on 6 matching bases. Trimming left V 0 bases short and J 6 bases short, with 19 bases between. The V gene's germline CDR1 is KGHDR and CDR2 SFDVKD. This CDR3 region has 17 residues. The CDR3 DNA is TGTGCCACCAGTGATTTGACGTATGGGGACACCGGGAAGACCCAGTACTTC. This sequence encodes CATSDLTYGDTGKTQYF.

The rearrangement joins TRBV19 to TRBJ1-2; a weak D match, TRBD1 (5 bases). The CDR3 contains 12 residues. Germline CDR1 is LNHDA and CDR2 is SQIVND (reference sequence). With 9 bases removed from V and 4 bases from J, the gap between germline ends came to 12 bases. The CDR3 loop is CASSTALYGYTF. CDR3 bases: TGTGCCAGCTCGACAGCCCTCTATGGCTACACCTTC. Drawing the rest from reference TRBV19 and TRBJ1-2, the complete variable domain is DGGITQSPKYLFRKEGQNVTLSCEQNLNHDAMYWYRQDPGQGLRLIYYSQIVNDFQKGDIAEGYSVSREKKESFPLTVTSAQKNPTAFYLCASSTALYGYTFGSGTRLTVV.

V gene TRBV20-1 combines with J gene TRBJ2-3, with 8 bases that match TRBD1. This CDR3 spans 19 amino acids. J lost 4 bases, V lost 4 bases, and 22 bases had no gene match. CDR1 is DFQATT and CDR2 is SNEGSKA in the germline V gene (reference sequence). The CDR3 bases are TGCAGTGCTACCACAGGACAGGGCTGGGGAGCCGAGAGGGCAGATACGCAGTATTTT. It is translated as CSATTGQGWGAERADTQYF.

This clonotype was seen ten or more times. The chain recombines TRBV19 with TRBJ1-5; no firm D call. The CDR3 totals 15 residues. The V end lost 2 bases, the J end lost 1 base, and 9 bases lay between the germline ends. Germline V gene sequence: CDR1 LNHDA, CDR2 SQIVND (reference sequence). CDR3: CASSIPGTSNQPQHF. The CDR3 region has the DNA TGTGCCAGTAGTATACCAGGAACGAGCAATCAGCCCCAGCATTTT.